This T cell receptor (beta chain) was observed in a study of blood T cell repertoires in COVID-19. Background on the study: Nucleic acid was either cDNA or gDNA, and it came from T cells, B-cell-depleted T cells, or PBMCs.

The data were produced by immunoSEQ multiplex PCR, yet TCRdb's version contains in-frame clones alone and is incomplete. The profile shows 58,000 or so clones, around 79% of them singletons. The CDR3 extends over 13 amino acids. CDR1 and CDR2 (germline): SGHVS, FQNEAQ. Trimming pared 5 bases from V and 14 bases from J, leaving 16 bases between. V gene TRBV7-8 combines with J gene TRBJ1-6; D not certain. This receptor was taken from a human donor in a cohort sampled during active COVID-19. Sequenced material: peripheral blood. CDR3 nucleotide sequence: TGTGCCAGCAGCATAAACACGGGTCTTGCCCTCCACTTT. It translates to CASSINTGLALHF.